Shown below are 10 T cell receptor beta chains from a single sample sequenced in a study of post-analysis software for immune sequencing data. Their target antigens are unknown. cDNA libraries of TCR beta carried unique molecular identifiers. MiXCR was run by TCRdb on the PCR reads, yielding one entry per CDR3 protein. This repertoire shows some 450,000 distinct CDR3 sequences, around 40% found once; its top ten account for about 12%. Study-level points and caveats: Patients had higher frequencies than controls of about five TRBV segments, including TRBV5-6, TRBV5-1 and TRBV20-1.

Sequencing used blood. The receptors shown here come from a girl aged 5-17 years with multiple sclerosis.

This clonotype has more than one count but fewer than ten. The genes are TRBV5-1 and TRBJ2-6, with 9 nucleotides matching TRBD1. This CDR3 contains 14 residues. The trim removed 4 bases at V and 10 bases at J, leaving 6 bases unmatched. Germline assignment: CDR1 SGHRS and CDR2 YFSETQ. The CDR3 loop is CASSPGTGPNVLTF. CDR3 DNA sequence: TGCGCCAGCAGCCCGGGGACAGGGCCAAACGTCCTGACTTTC.

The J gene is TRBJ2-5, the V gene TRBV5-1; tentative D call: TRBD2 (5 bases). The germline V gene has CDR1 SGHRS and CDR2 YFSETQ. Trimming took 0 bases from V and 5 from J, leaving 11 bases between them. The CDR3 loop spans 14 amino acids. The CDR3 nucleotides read TGCGCCAGCAGCTTGGCCGGCGAGCGGGAGACCCAGTACTTC. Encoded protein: CASSLAGERETQYF.

This CDR3 is CASSEDPSGSTDTQYF. In nucleotides, the CDR3 is TGTGCCAGCAGTGAAGATCCTAGCGGCAGCACAGATACGCAGTATTTT. This chain connects TRBV2 to TRBJ2-3; 7 bases are a match to TRBD2. The CDR3 covers 16 residues. Trimming removed 1 base from V and 0 bases from J; junction bases left unmatched: 4. The germline V gene encodes CDR1 SNHLY and CDR2 FYNNEI.

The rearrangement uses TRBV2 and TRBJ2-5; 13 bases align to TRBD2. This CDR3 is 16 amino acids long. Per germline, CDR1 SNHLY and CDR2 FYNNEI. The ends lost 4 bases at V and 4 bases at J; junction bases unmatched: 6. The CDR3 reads CASSGRTSGSAETQYF. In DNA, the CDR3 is TGTGCCAGCAGTGGTAGGACTAGCGGGAGCGCAGAGACCCAGTACTTC.

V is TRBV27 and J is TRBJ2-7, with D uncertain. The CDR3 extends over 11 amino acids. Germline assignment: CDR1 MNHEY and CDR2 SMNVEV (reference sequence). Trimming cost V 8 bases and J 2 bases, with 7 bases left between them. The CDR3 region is CASHGAYEQYF. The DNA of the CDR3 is TGTGCCAGCCATGGGGCCTACGAGCAGTACTTC.

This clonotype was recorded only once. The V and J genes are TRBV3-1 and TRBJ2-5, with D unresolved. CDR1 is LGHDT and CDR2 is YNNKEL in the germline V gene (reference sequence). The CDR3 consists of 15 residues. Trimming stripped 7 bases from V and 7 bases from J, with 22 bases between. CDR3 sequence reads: CASNTPPATDGTQYF. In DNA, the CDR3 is TGTGCCAGCAACACGCCGCCCGCAACGGATGGGACCCAGTACTTC.

The CDR3 DNA is TGTGCCAGCAGCCCTCGGGAAGGCAGCCGGTTGGATACGCAGTATTTT. This encodes CASSPREGSRLDTQYF. The genes are TRBV13 and TRBJ2-3, with a weak D call TRBD2 (5 bases). CDR1 is PRHDT, CDR2 FYEKMQ, per germline (reference sequence). This CDR3 spans 16 amino acids. V lost 5 bases, J lost 6 bases, and 21 bases lay in between.

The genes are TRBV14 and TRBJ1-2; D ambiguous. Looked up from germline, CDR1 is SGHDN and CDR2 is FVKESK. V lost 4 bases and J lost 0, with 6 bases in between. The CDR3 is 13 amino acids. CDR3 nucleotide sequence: TGTGCCAGCAGCCGGGAGACTAACTATGGCTACACCTTC. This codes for CASSRETNYGYTF.

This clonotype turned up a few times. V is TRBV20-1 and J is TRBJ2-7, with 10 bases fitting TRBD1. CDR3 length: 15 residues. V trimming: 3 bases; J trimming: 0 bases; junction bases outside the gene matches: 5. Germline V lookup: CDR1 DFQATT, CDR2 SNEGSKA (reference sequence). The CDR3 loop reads CSASERTGGSYEQYF. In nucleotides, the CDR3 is TGCAGTGCTAGTGAAAGGACAGGGGGCTCCTACGAGCAGTACTTC.

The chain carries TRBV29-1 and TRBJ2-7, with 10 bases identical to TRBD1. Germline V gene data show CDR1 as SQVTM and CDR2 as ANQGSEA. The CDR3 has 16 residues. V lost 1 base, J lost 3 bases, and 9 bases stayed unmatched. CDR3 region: CSVEGIPGTGDYEQYF. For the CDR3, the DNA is TGCAGCGTTGAAGGCATTCCCGGGACAGGGGACTACGAGCAGTACTTC.